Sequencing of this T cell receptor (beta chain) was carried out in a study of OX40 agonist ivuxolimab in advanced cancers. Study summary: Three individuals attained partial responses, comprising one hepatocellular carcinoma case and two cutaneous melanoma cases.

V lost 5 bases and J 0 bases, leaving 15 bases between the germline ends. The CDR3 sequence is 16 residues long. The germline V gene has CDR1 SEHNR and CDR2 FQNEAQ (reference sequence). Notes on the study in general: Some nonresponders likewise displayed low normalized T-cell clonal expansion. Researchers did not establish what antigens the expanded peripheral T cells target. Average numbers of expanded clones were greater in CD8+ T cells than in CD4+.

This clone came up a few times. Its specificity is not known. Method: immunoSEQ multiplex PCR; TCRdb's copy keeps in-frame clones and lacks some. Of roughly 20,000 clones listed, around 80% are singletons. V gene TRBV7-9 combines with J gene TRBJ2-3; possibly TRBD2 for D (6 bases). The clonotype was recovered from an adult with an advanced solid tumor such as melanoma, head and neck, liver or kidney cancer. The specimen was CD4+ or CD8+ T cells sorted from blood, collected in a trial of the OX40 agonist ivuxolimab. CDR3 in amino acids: CASSLSLGGSTDTQYF. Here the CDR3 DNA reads TGTGCCAGCAGCCTCTCCCTCGGGGGTAGCACAGATACGCAGTATTTT.